The count of the clone carrying this T cell receptor (beta chain) is one. The V gene's germline CDR1 is SGHAT and CDR2 FQDESV (reference sequence). The V end lost 3 bases, the J end lost 3 bases, and 10 bases lay between the germline ends. The CDR3 consists of 14 residues. This entry belongs to a study of blood T cell repertoires in COVID-19. Background on the study: The United States, Italy and Spain were the sources of the acute and convalescent COVID-19 samples. T cells, B-cell-depleted T cells, or PBMCs supplied cDNA or gDNA.

In the original processing: Reference gene primer amplification gave estimated nucleated cell counts. The repertoire was sequenced with immunoSEQ multiplex PCR; TCRdb's copy has only in-frame clones and lacks some. Clone size and the V and J calls come from that table; the DNA yielded D and trimming. Among approximately 180,000 clones listed, around 85% were seen once. What was sequenced was peripheral blood. The chain recombines TRBV11-1 with TRBJ2-3; D gene ambiguous. This TCR was sampled from a human donor with active or convalescent COVID-19. The donor label of this sample is uncertain. CDR3: CASSFDRRTDTQYF. The CDR3 DNA sequence: TGTGCCAGCAGCTTCGATCGGCGGACAGATACGCAGTATTTT.